The present entry profiles one T cell receptor (beta chain) with its context. The PCR used 60 V beta and 13 J beta primers. Libraries were prepared by immunoSEQ multiplex PCR; TCRdb keeps only in-frame clonotypes and omits some of them. The sample carries approximately 99,000 clones, more than 70% recorded once. Time point described: after dendritic cell vaccination, including at tumor progression/relapse. Trimming took off 0 bases at V and 5 bases at J, with 8 bases between the two ends. The CDR3 covers 14 residues. The V gene's germline CDR1 is SGDLS and CDR2 YYNGEE. This sample is drawn from a study of glioma-infiltrating T cells after dendritic cell vaccination. Overall study: The vaccine used monocyte-derived dendritic cells pulsed overnight with autologous tumor lysate.

The rearrangement joins TRBV9 to TRBJ2-2; D call uncertain. The sequences come from blood, collected after dendritic cell vaccination. The TCR originated in a human donor with glioblastoma. CDR3 loop: CASSVGQETGELFF. The CDR3 coding sequence is TGTGCCAGCAGCGTAGGTCAGGAAACCGGGGAGCTGTTTTTT.